One and the same sample provided the 6 T cell receptor beta chains below, sequenced in a study of control samples from healthy donors and cancer patients. Assay: immunoSEQ multiplex PCR; the TCRdb copy retains only in-frame clones and omits some. This sample has roughly 95,000 clones, with 92% found just once. The sequencing input was blood. The receptors shown here come from a human donor in good health. The donor label of this sample is uncertain.

The chain couples TRBV14 to TRBJ2-2; 12 bases line up with TRBD2. The CDR3 totals 15 residues. After removal of 6 bases from V and 4 bases from J, the junction contained 3 bases not matched to a gene. Germline CDR1 SGHDN, CDR2 FVKESK. This chain's CDR3 is CASSRTSGTTGELFF. CDR3 nucleotide sequence: TGTGCCAGCAGTCGGACTAGCGGGACCACCGGGGAGCTGTTTTTT.

For the CDR3, the DNA is TGTGCCAGTCAGACAGGGGAATACAATTCACCCCTCCACTTT. Encoded protein: CASQTGEYNSPLHF. The chain has TRBV27 and TRBJ1-6, with 8 bases fitting TRBD1. The CDR3 loop spans 14 amino acids. Germline CDR1 is MNHEY and CDR2 is SMNVEV (reference sequence). V shed 9 bases and J 7 bases; nucleotides not matched to a gene: 8.

V usage is TRBV6-5 and J usage is TRBJ2-3; D might be TRBD1 or TRBD2, each matching 5 bases. The germline V gene has CDR1 MNHEY and CDR2 SVGAGI. The CDR3 consists of 14 residues. Between the trimmed V and J ends, which lost 7 bases and 4 bases, there was a span of 15 bases. The CDR3 loop reads CASNQPGTSDTQYF. The CDR3 nucleotides read TGTGCCAGCAACCAACCGGGGACCTCAGATACGCAGTATTTT.

The rearrangement joins TRBV4-3 to TRBJ2-2, with 11 bases identical to TRBD1. Germline V gene sequence: CDR1 LGHNA, CDR2 YSLEER. The CDR3 totals 16 residues. Trimming cost V 2 bases and J 4 bases; bases outside gene matches: 3. CDR3 nucleotides: TGCGCCAGCAGCCAAATGGGACAGGGGGTCACCGGGGAGCTGTTTTTT. Its translation: CASSQMGQGVTGELFF.

This sequence joins TRBV3-1 (or the pseudogene TRBV3-2) and TRBJ1-2; D is uncertain. V was cut by 1 base and J by 4 bases, with 7 bases left in between. Germline lookup yields CDR1 LGHDT and CDR2 YNNKEL (reference sequence). This CDR3 has 13 amino acids. The CDR3: CASSQASGYGYTF. The DNA for the CDR3 is TGTGCCAGCAGCCAAGCTAGTGGCTATGGCTACACCTTC.

The rearrangement uses TRBV30 and TRBJ2-3; unclear D gene. The CDR3 spans 13 residues. Trimming cost V 2 bases and J 7 bases, with 13 bases left between them. Germline V gene lookup returns CDR1 GTSNPN and CDR2 SVGIG (reference sequence). CDR3 in DNA: TGTGCCTGGAGTCCCCTCACTACCTATACGCAGTATTTT. Translating gives CAWSPLTTYTQYF.